This T cell receptor (beta chain) was sequenced for a study of Graves' ophthalmopathy and Graves' hyperthyroidism. For the study at large: Peripheral blood was obtained at first diagnosis, ahead of any treatment.

Many counts were recorded for this clonotype. The CDR3 is 16 residues long. V shed 1 base and J 7 bases; nucleotides not matched to a gene: 10. Looked up from germline, CDR1 is SGHAT and CDR2 is FQNNGV. Investigators amplified TCR beta CDR3 regions from RNA transcripts. HTBI primers served in a first-round RT-PCR, which a second-round multiplex PCR followed. TCRdb recomputed calls from the multiplex PCR reads with MiXCR, one row per CDR3 protein. The data contain some 210,000 distinct CDR3 sequences, around 28% of them singletons. Out of roughly 9.3 ml of fresh peripheral blood, PBMCs were obtained. The V gene is TRBV11-2, the J gene TRBJ2-5; 9 positions match TRBD2. The sample consisted of peripheral blood. The TCR was taken from a man aged 50 to 59 with Graves' ophthalmopathy. CDR3 in DNA: TGTGCCAGCAGCTTAGGTCCTAGCGGGGAGCTAGGGACCCAGTACTTC. As protein: CASSLGPSGELGTQYF.